In its sample, the clone carrying this TCR beta chain was seen many times. The data were taken from a study of T cells after posttransplantation cyclophosphamide. This table comes from immunoSEQ multiplex PCR, and its TCRdb copy is limited to in-frame clones, with some not included. The sample holds roughly 26,000 clones, and no clone turns up only once. The CDR3 sequence is 18 residues long. J lost 1 base, V lost 4 bases, and 13 bases had no gene match. Germline assignment: CDR1 LNHDA and CDR2 SQIVND (reference sequence). Input material: PBMCs. This sequence was found in a man between 45 and 60 years old in good health, CMV-negative, and a related stem cell transplant donor. The chain couples TRBV19 to TRBJ1-1; 9 bases are a match to TRBD1. CDR3 region: CASSKGQGALWANTEAFF. Here the CDR3 DNA reads TGTGCCAGTAGTAAGGGACAGGGTGCCCTTTGGGCGAACACTGAAGCTTTCTTT.